A selection of T cell receptor beta chains follows, all from one sample in a study of T cell responses to AZD1222 COVID-19 vaccine. Using immunoSEQ multiplex PCR, the repertoire was profiled, and TCRdb retains in-frame clones only, with some absent. Of about 120,000 clones detected, about 90% appear once; the ten largest clones hold approximately 5.9%. This material consisted of peripheral blood, taken on day 0 of AZD1222 vaccination. These receptors were obtained from an adult in good health. CDR3s leave out the opening cysteine and the closing phenylalanine or tryptophan. Each record gives: clone size, J gene, V gene, CDR3 protein. Size tells how often a clone was seen (once, few, many) or the class of an expanded clone, and some rows leave it out.

- | TRBJ1-4 | TRBV5-5 | ASSLAFRDTFEKLF
- | TRBJ1-3 | TRBV5-1 | ASSLEGTLGNTIY
- | TRBJ2-3 | TRBV18 | ASSPPSGGITDTQY
- | TRBJ1-1 | TRBV30 | AWSVRGSEAF
- | TRBJ2-5 | TRBV5-1 | ASSLSPQETQY
- | TRBJ1-2 | TRBV20-1 | SASRAATTPQWGYT
- | TRBJ2-7 | TRBV28 | ATEAVSYEQY
- | TRBJ2-1 | TRBV5-4 | ASSSGQGPNEQF
- | TRBJ2-3 | TRBV28 | ASSLIQRATDTQY
- | TRBJ2-3 | TRBV7-9 | ASRTGTGSTDTQY
- | TRBJ2-5 | TRBV3-1/TRBV3-2 | ASSQDGRPPAQTQY
few | TRBJ1-6 | TRBV4-1 | ASSQGDRNSPLH
- | TRBJ1-1 | TRBV7-9 | ASSLDGQGAEAF
- | TRBJ2-7 | TRBV18 | ASSPTQGLSRYEQY
- | TRBJ2-1 | TRBV5-1 | ASSRDDNEQF
- | TRBJ2-1 | TRBV9 | ASSGSGKETYNEQF
- | TRBJ1-1 | TRBV19 | ASSTKTDNTEAF
- | TRBJ1-6 | TRBV15 | ATSSTGTPPLH
- | TRBJ2-2 | TRBV3-1/TRBV3-2 | ASSQTSAGELF
- | TRBJ1-1 | TRBV27 | ASSRGQGRGAF
- | TRBJ1-2 | TRBV15 | ATSSSGNGYT
- | TRBJ2-3 | TRBV18 | ASSPGDTRTDTQY
- | TRBJ1-2 | TRBV5-1 | ASSPPDRGNGYT
- | TRBJ2-3 | TRBV19 | ASTQGGAGTDTQY
- | TRBJ2-3 | TRBV7-6 | ASSLAGTGADTQY
- | TRBJ1-2 | TRBV6-5 | ASRQGADYGYT
- | TRBJ2-7 | TRBV7-8 | ASSVRPGSTYEQY
- | TRBJ1-2 | TRBV6-5 | ASSSRDRAVYGYT
- | TRBJ1-3 | TRBV4-1 | ASSQEWQARGGTIY
- | TRBJ1-2 | TRBV5-8 | ASSKDRWRKGYGYT
once | TRBJ2-3 | TRBV5-1 | ASGTGATSGWTPDTQY
- | TRBJ1-2 | TRBV4-1 | ASSQDQGANYGYT
- | TRBJ1-1 | TRBV11-1 | ASSLAVPGVHLNTEAF
- | TRBJ1-1 | TRBV28 | ASSLDSLLNTEAF
- | TRBJ1-2 | TRBV7-2 | ASSLSSSVGYT
- | TRBJ2-5 | TRBV27 | ASSVGSWYEETQY
- | TRBJ2-1 | TRBV6-5 | ASSHDVVGNEQF
- | TRBJ1-5 | TRBV28 | ASRGGWVVGQPQH
- | TRBJ2-3 | TRBV4-1 | ASSQDLPWGGQPFGTQY
- | TRBJ1-3 | TRBV5-4 | ASSPESSGNTIY
- | TRBJ2-7 | TRBV12-3/TRBV12-4 | ASSLQGRYEQY
- | TRBJ1-1 | TRBV3-1/TRBV3-2 | ASSQRTVTEAF
once | TRBJ2-1 | TRBV7-6 | ASSTGGQTYNEQF
- | TRBJ2-7 | TRBV5-4 | ASSTKTGHEQY
- | TRBJ1-1 | TRBV2 | ASSPLQGMGTEAF
- | TRBJ1-5 | TRBV19 | ASSIVGQPQH
- | TRBJ1-6 | TRBV30 | AWSTGTANSPLH
- | TRBJ2-4 | TRBV7-9 | ASSLVTGNIQY
- | TRBJ1-4 | TRBV5-8 | ASGSFRVSEDEKLF
- | TRBJ1-1 | TRBV5-6 | ASSLFSTEAF
- | TRBJ2-1 | TRBV7-6 | ASSLGSGVAGNLNNEQF
- | TRBJ2-3 | TRBV6-5 | ASSYGKRDGTDTQY